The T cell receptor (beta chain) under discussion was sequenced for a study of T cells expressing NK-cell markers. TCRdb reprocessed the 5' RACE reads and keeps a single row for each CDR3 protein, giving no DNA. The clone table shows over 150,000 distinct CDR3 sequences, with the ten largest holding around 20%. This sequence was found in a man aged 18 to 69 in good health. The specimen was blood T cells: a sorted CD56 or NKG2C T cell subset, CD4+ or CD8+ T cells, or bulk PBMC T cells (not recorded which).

CDR3 sequence: CASRSYLGSYEQYF. The gene calls are TRBV4-2 and TRBJ2-7. This CDR3 has 14 residues. CDR1 and CDR2 from the germline V gene are LGHNA and YNFKEQ.